Included here is one TCR beta chain sequence, with context. The data belong to a study of technical replicates of blood from a few donors. Data came from immunoSEQ multiplex PCR; TCRdb stores just in-frame clones and leaves some out. Of 95,000 to 100,000 clones listed, 96% are singletons. The V gene end was trimmed by 5 bases and the J gene end by 3 bases; junction bases not matched to a gene: 7. Germline V CDR1 and CDR2: PRHDT, FYEKMQ (reference sequence). The CDR3 runs to 15 residues. The genes are TRBV13 and TRBJ2-1, with 7 bases identical to TRBD1. Sequenced sample: T cells isolated from PBMCs. The TCR was taken from a human donor in good health. The CDR3 sequence is CASSRTGQNYNEQFF. DNA of the CDR3: TGTGCCAGCAGCCGTACGGGACAGAACTACAATGAGCAGTTCTTC.